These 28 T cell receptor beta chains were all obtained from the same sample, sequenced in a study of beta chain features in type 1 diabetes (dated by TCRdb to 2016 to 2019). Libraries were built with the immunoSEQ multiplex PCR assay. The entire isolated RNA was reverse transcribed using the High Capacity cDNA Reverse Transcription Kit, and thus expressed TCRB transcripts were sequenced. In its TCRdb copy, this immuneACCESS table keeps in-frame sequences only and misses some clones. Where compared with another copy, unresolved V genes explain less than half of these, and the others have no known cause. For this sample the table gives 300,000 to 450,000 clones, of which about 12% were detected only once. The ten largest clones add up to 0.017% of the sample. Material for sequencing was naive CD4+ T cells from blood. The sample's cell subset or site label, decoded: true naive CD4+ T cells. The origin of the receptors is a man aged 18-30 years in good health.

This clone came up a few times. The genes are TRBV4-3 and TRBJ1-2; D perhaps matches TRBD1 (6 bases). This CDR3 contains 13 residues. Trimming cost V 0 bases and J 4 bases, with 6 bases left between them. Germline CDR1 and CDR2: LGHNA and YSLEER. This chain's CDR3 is CASSQDRGYGYTF. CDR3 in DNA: TGCGCCAGCAGCCAAGACAGGGGCTATGGCTACACCTTC.

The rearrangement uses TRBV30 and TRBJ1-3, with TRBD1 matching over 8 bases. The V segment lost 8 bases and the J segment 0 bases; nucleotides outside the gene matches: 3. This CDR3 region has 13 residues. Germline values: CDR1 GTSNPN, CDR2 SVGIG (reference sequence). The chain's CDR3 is CAAQGASGNTIYF. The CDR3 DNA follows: TGTGCCGCGCAGGGGGCCTCTGGAAACACCATATATTTT.

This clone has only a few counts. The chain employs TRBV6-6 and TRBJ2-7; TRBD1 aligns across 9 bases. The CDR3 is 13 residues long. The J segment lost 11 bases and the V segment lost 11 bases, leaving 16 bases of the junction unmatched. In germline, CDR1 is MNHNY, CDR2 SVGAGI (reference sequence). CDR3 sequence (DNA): TGTGCCGACCTGACAGGGGGGATTATCTGGGAGTACTTC. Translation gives CADLTGGIIWEYF.

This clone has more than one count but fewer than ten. CDR3: CAWSVLRTSGQGAGEQYF. CDR3 in DNA: TGTGCCTGGAGTGTACTACGGACGTCCGGACAGGGGGCGGGAGAGCAGTACTTC. The rearrangement uses TRBV30 and TRBJ2-7; 11 bases are a match to TRBD1. V trimming: 0 bases; J trimming: 7 bases; junction bases outside the gene matches: 17. The CDR3 runs 18 residues. CDR1 is GTSNPN, CDR2 SVGIG, per germline (reference sequence).

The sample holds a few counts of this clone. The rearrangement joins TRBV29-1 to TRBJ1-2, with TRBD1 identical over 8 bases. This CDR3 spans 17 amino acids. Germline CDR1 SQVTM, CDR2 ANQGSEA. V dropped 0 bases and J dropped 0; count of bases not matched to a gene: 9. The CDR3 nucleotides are TGCAGCGTTGAAGATCTCGCAGGGGGCCGCACTAACTATGGCTACACCTTC. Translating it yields CSVEDLAGGRTNYGYTF.

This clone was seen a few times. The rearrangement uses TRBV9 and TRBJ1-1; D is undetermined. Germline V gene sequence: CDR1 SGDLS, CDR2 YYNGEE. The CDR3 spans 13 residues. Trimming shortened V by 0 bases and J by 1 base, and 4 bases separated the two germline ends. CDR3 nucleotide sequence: TGTGCCAGCAGCGTAGACGGGAACACTGAAGCTTTCTTT. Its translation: CASSVDGNTEAFF.

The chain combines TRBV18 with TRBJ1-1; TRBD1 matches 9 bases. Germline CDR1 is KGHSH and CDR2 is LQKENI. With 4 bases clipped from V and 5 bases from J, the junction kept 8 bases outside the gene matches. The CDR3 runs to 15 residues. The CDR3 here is CASSLRGQGLTEAFF. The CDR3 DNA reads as TGTGCCAGCTCACTTCGGGGACAGGGCTTAACTGAAGCTTTCTTT.

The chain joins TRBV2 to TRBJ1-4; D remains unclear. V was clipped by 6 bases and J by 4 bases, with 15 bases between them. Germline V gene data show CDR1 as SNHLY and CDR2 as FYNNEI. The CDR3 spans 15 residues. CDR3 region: CASSGRREFNEKLFF. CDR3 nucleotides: TGTGCCAGCAGCGGTCGACGGGAGTTTAATGAAAAACTGTTTTTT. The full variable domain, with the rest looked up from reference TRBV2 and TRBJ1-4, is EPEVTQTPSHQVTQMGQEVILRCVPISNHLYFYWYRQILGQKVEFLVSFYNNEISEKSEIFDDQFSVERPDGSNFTLKIRSTKLEDSAMYFCASSGRREFNEKLFFGSGTQLSVL.

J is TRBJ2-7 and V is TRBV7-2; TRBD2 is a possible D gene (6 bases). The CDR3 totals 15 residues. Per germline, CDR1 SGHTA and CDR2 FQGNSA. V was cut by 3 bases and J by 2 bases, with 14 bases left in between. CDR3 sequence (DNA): TGTGCCAGCAGCTTCGCCCTAGCGAGGACCTACGAGCAGTACTTC. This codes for CASSFALARTYEQYF.

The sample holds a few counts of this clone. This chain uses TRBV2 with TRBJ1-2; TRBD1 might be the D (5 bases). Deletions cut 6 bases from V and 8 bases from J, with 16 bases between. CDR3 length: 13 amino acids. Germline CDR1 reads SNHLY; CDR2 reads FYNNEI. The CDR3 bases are TGTGCCAGCAGAGCGACAGAGACGACAGGCTACACCTTC. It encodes CASRATETTGYTF.

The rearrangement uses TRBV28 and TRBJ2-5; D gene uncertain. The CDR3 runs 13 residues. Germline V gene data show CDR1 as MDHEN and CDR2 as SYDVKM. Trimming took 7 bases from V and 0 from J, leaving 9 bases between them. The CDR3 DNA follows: TGTGCCAGCATGAGACTGTACCAAGAGACCCAGTACTTC. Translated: CASMRLYQETQYF.

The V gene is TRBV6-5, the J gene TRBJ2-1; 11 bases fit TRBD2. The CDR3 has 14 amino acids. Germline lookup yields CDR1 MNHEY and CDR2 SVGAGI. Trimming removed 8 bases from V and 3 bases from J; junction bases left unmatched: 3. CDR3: CASAGLAGYNEQFF. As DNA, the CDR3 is TGTGCCAGCGCCGGACTAGCGGGCTACAATGAGCAGTTCTTC.

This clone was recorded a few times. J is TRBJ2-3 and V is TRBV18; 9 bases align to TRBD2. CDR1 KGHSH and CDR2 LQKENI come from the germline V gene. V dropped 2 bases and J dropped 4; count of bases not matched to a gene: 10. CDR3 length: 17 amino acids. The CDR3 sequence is CASSPRIAGVSPDTQYF. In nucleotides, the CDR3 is TGTGCCAGCTCACCAAGGATAGCGGGAGTATCACCAGATACGCAGTATTTT.

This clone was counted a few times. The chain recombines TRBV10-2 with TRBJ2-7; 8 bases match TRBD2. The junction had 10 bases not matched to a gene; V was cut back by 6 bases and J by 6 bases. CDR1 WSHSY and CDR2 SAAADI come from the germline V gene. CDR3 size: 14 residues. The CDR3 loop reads CASRRAGGPPEQYF. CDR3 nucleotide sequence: TGCGCCAGCAGGAGGGCGGGAGGTCCTCCCGAGCAGTACTTC.

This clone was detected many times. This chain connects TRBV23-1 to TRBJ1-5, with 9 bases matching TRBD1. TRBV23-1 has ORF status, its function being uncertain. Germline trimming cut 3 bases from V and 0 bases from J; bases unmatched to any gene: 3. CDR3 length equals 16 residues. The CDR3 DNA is TGCGCCAGCAGTCAGCGACAGGGGGATAGCAATCAGCCCCAGCATTTT. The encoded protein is CASSQRQGDSNQPQHF.

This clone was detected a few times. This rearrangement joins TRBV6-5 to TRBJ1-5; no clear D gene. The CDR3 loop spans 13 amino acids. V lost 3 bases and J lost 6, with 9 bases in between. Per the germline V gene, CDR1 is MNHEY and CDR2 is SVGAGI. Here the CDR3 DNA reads TGTGCCAGCAGTTATATAGGGAGTCAGCCCCAGCATTTT. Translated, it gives CASSYIGSQPQHF.

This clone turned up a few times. CDR3 sequence reads: CATAGVTGAVAFF. The CDR3 region has the DNA TGTGCCACGGCGGGGGTAACAGGCGCCGTAGCTTTCTTT. The rearrangement links TRBV19 to TRBJ1-1; tentative D call: TRBD1 (5 bases). Trimming shortened V by 10 bases and J by 10 bases, and 22 bases separated the two germline ends. The CDR3 sequence is 13 residues long. Germline lookup yields CDR1 LNHDA and CDR2 SQIVND (reference sequence).

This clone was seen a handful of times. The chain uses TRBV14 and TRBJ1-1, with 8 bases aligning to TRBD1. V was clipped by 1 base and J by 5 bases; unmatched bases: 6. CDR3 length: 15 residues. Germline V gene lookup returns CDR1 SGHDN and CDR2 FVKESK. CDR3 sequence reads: CASSQGTGYETEAFF. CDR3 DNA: TGTGCCAGCAGCCAAGGGACAGGGTATGAGACTGAAGCTTTCTTT. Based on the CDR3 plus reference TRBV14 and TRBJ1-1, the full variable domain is EAGVTQFPSHSVIEKGQTVTLRCDPISGHDNLYWYRRVMGKEIKFLLHFVKESKQDESGMPNNRFLAERTGGTYSTLKVQPAELEDSGVYFCASSQGTGYETEAFFGQGTRLTVV.

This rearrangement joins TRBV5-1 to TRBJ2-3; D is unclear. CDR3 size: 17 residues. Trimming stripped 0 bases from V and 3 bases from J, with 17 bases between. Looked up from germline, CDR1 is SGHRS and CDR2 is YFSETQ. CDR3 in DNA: TGCGCCAGCAGCTTGGTATACCAGCGTGGAAAGACAGATACGCAGTATTTT. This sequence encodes CASSLVYQRGKTDTQYF.

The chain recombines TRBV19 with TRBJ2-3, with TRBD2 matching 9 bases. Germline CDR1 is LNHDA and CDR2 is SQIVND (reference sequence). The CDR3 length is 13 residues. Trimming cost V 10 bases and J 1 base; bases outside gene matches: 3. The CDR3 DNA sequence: TGTGCCACCCGACTAGCGGGCACAGATACGCAGTATTTT. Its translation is CATRLAGTDTQYF. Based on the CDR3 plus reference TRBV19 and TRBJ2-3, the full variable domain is DGGITQSPKYLFRKEGQNVTLSCEQNLNHDAMYWYRQDPGQGLRLIYYSQIVNDFQKGDIAEGYSVSREKKESFPLTVTSAQKNPTAFYLCATRLAGTDTQYFGPGTRLTVL.

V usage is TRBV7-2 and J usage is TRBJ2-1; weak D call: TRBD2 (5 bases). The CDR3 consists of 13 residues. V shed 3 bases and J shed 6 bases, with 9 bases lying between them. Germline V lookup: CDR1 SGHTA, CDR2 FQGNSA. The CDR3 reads CASSLRVRNEQFF. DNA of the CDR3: TGTGCCAGCAGCTTGCGGGTCCGCAATGAGCAGTTCTTC.

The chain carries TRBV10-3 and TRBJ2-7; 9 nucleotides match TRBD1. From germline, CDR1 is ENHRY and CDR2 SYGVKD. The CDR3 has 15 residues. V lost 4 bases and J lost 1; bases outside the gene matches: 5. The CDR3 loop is CAISGPGQGSYEQYF. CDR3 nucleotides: TGTGCCATCAGTGGCCCCGGACAGGGGTCCTACGAGCAGTACTTC.

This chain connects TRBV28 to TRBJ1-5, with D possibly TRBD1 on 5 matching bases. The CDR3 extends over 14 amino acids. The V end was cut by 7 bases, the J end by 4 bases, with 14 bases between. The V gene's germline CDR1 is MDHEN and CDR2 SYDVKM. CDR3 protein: CASTLPGRNQPQHF. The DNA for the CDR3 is TGTGCCAGCACCCTCCCAGGGAGGAATCAGCCCCAGCATTTT. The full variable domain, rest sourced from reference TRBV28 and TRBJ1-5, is DVKVTQSSRYLVKRTGEKVFLECVQDMDHENMFWYRQDPGLGLRLIYFSYDVKMKEKGDIPEGYSVSREKKERFSLILESASTNQTSMYLCASTLPGRNQPQHFGDGTRLSIL.

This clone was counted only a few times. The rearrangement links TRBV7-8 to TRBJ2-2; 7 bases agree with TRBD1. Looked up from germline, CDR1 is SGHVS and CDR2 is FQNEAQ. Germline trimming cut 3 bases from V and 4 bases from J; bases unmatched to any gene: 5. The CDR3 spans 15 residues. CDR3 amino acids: CASSFQTGPTGELFF. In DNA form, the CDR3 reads TGTGCCAGCAGCTTCCAGACAGGGCCCACCGGGGAGCTGTTTTTT.

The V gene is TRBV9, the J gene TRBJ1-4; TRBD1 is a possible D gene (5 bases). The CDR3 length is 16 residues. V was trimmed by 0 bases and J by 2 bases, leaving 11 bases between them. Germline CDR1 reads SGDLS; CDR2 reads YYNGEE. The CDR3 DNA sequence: TGTGCCAGCAGCGTAGACCCGGGGGGGACTAATGAAAAACTGTTTTTT. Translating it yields CASSVDPGGTNEKLFF.

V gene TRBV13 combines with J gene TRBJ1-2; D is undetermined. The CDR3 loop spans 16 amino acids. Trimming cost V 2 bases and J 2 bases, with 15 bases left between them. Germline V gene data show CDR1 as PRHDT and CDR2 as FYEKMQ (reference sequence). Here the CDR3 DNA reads TGTGCCAGCAGCTTATGGGGAGACCCACAGAACTATGGCTACACCTTC. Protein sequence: CASSLWGDPQNYGYTF.

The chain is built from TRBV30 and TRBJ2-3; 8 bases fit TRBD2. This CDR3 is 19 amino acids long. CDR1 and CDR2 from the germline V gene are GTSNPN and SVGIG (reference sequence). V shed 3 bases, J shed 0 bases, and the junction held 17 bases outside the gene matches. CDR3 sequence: CAWSAPGLAGASSTDTQYF. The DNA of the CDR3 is TGTGCCTGGAGCGCTCCTGGACTAGCAGGCGCATCTAGCACAGATACGCAGTATTTT.

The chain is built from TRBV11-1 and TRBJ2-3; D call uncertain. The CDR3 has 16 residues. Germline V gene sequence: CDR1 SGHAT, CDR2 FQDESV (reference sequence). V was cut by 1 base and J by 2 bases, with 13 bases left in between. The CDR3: CASSLEQPQDTDTQYF. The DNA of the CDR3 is TGTGCCAGCAGCTTAGAGCAACCTCAAGACACAGATACGCAGTATTTT.